This record looks at one TCR delta chain sequence and its context. This specimen comes from a study of gamma-delta T cells after stem cell transplantation. TCRdb redid clone calling on the RT-PCR reads using CATT. The table shows about 7,800 delta-chain clones, with approximately 14% occurring only once. The CDR3 is 21 residues long. Germline CDR1 and CDR2: TSWWSYY and QGS. After removal of 8 bases from V and 1 base from J, the junction contained 28 bases not matched to a gene. Specimen: gamma-delta T cells. The chain couples TRDV1 to TRDJ1; TRDD3 matches at 7 bases. The source is a human donor. It is not recorded whose cells these are; they may come from a transplant donor. The CDR3 region is CALRCVTLDTQGAPSTDKLIF. DNA for the CDR3: TGTGCTCTTCGGTGTGTTACTTTGGATACGCAAGGGGCACCGAGCACCGATAAACTCATCTTT.